The clone carrying this TCR beta chain was counted a single time. Antigen: not known. Only in-frame clones appear in the TCRdb table, and some are missing; sequencing was by immunoSEQ multiplex PCR. The sample holds some 120,000 clones; just under 95% are singletons and the top ten take 1% to 1.5%. Trimming at V came to 6 bases and at J to 9 bases, leaving 14 bases not matched to a gene. Germline CDR1 and CDR2: SGHAT and FQNNGV. The CDR3 covers 15 residues. The data originate from a study of graft-versus-host responses after intestinal transplantation. The clonotype originates from a human donor who was the organ donor for an intestinal transplant. V is TRBV11-2 and J is TRBJ2-5; 9 bases are shared with TRBD2. Sequences were derived from unstimulated CD8+ T cells sorted from spleen or lymph node cells, sampled before transplant. The CDR3 DNA reads as TGTGCCAGCAGTCCAGTTGGGCTAGCGGGAAACCCCCAGTACTTC. Its translation is CASSPVGLAGNPQYF.